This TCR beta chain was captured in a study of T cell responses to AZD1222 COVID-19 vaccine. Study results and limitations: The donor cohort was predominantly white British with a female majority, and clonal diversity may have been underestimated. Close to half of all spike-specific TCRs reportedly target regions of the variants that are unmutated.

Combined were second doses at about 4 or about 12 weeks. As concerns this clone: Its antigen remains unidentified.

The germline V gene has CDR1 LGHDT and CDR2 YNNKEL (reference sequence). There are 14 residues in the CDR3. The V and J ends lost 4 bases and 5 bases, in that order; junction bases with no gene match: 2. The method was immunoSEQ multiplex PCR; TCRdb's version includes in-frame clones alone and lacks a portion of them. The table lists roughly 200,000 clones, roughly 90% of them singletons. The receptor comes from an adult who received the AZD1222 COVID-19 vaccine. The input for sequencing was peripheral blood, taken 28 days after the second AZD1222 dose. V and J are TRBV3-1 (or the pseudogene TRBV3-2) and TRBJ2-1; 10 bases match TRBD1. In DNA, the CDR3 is TGTGCCAGCAGCCTGGGACAGGGGCACAATGAGCAGTTCTTC. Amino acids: CASSLGQGHNEQFF.